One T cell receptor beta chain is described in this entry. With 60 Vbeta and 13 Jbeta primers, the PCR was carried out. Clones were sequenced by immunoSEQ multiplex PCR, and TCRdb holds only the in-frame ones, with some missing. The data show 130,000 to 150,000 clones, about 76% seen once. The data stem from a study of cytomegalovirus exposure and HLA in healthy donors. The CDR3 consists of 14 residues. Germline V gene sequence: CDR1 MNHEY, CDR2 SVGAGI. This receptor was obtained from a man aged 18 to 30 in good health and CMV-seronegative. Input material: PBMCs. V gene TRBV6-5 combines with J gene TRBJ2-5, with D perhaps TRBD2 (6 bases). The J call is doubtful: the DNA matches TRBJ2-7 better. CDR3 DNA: TGTGCCAGCAGTTTTCGTAGCGGAGGCTACGAGCAGTACTTC. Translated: CASSFRSGGYEQYF.